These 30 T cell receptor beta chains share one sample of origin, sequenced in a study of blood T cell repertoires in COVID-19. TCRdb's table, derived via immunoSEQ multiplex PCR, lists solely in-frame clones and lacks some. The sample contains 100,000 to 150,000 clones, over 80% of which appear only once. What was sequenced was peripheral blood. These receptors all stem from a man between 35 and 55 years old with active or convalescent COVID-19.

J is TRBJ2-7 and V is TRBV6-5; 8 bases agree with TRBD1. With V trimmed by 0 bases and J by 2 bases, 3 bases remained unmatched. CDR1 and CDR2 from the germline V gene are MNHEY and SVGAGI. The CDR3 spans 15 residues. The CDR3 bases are TGTGCCAGCAGTTACTCGACAGGGGAGGCCTACGAGCAGTACTTC. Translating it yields CASSYSTGEAYEQYF.

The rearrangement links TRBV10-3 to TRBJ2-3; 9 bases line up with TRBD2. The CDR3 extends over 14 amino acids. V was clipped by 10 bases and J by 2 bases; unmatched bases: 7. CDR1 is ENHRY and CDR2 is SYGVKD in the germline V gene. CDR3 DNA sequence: TGTGCCACACTGGCGGGGGGGTACACAGATACGCAGTATTTT. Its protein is CATLAGGYTDTQYF.

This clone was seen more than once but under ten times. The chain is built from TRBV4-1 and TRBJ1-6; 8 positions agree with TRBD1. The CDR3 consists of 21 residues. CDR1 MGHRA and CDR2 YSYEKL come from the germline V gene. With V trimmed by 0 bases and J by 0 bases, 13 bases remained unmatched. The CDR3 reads CASSQDFWFGQGFSYNSPLHF. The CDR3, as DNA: TGCGCCAGCAGCCAAGATTTTTGGTTTGGACAGGGCTTCTCCTATAATTCACCCCTCCACTTT.

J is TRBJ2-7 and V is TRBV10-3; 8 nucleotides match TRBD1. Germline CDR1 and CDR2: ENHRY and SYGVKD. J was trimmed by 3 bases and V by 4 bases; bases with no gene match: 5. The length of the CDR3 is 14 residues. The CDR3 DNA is TGTGCCATCAGTGGCCCTGGACAGGGCTACGAGCAGTACTTC. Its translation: CAISGPGQGYEQYF.

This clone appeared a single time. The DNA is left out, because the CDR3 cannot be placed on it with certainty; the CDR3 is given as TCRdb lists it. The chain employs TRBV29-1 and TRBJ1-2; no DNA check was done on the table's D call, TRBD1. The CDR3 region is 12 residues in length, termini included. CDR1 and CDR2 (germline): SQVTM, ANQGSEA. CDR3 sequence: CSVGQGIAGNTF.

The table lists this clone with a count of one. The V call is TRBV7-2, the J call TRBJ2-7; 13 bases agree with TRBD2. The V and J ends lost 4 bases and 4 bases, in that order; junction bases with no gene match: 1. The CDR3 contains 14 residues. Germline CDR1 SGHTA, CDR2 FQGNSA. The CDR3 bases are TGTGCCAGCAGCTGGACTAGCGGGGGTTACGAGCAGTACTTC. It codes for CASSWTSGGYEQYF.

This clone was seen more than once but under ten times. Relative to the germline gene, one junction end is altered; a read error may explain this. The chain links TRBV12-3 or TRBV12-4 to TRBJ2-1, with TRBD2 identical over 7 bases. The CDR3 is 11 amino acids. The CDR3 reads CASSSPGLKIF. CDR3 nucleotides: TGTGCCAGCAGTTCTCCGGGACTAAAGATCTTC.

The CDR3, as DNA: TGTGCCAGCAGGGCAGGGGTCCAGCCCCAGCATTTT. It is translated as CASRAGVQPQHF. This sequence joins TRBV12-3 or TRBV12-4 and TRBJ1-5, with D perhaps matching TRBD1 (6 bases). V lost 6 bases to trimming and J lost 7 bases, with 10 bases between them. The CDR3 spans 12 residues.

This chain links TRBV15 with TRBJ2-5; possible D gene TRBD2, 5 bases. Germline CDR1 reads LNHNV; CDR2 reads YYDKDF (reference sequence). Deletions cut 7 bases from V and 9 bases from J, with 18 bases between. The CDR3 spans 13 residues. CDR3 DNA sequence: TGTGCCACCATGGAACTCGCCAGGCGGGCCCAGTACTTC. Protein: CATMELARRAQYF. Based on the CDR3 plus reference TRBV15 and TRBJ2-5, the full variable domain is DAMVIQNPRYQVTQFGKPVTLSCSQTLNHNVMYWYQQKSSQAPKLLFHYYDKDFNNEADTPDNFQSRRPNTSFCFLDIRSPGLGDTAMYLCATMELARRAQYFGPGTRLLVL.

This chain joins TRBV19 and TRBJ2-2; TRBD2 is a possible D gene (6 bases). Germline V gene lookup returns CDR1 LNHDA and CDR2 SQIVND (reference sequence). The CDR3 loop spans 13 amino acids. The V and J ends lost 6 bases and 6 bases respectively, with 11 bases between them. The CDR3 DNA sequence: TGTGCCAGTAGGAACGGGGGATCCGGGGAGCTGTTTTTT. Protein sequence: CASRNGGSGELFF.

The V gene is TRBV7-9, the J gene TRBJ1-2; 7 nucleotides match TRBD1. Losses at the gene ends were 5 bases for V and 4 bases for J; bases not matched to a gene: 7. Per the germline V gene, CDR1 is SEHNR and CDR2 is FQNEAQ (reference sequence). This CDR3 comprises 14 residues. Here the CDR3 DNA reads TGTGCCAGCAGCGCATCACAGGGGATCTATGGCTACACCTTC. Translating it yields CASSASQGIYGYTF.

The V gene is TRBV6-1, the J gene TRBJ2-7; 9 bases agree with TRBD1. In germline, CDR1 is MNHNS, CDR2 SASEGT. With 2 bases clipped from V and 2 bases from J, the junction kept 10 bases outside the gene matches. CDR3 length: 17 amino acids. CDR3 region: CASSELEPGQGAYEQYF. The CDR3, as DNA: TGTGCCAGCAGTGAACTTGAACCGGGACAGGGAGCCTACGAGCAGTACTTC.

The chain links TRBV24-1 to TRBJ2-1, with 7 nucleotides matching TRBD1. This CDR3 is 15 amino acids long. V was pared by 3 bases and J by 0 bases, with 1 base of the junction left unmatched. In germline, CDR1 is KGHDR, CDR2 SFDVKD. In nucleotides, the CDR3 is TGTGCCACCAGTGATCCAGGGGGCTCCTACAATGAGCAGTTCTTC. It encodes CATSDPGGSYNEQFF.

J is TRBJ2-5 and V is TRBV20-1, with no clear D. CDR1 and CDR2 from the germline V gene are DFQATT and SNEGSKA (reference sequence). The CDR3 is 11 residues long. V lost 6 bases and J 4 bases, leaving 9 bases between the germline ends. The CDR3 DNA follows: TGCAGTGCCACCCCGGGAGAGACCCAGTACTTC. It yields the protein CSATPGETQYF.

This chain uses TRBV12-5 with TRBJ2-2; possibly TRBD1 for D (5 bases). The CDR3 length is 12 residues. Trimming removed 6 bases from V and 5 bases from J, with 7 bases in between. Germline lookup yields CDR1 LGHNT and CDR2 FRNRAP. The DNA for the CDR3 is TGTGCTAGTGGCAGGGTAACCGGGGAGCTGTTTTTT. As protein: CASGRVTGELFF. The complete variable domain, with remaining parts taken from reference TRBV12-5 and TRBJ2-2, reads DARVTQTPRHKVTEMGQEVTMRCQPILGHNTVFWYRQTMMQGLELLAYFRNRAPLDDSGMPKDRFSAEMPDATLATLKIQPSEPRDSAVYFCASGRVTGELFFGEGSRLTVL.

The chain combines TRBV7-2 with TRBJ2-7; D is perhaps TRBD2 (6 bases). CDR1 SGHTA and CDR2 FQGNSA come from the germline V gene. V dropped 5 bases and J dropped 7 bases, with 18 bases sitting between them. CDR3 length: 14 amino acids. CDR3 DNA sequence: TGTGCCAGCAGCCCTGGGACTCCCATACGGGAGCAGTACTTC. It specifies CASSPGTPIREQYF.

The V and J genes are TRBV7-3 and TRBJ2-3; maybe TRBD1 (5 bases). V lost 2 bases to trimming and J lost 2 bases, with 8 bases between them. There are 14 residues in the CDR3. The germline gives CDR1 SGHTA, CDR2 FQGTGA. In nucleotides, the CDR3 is TGTGCCAGCAGCTTACAGGGTCCCACAGATACGCAGTATTTT. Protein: CASSLQGPTDTQYF.

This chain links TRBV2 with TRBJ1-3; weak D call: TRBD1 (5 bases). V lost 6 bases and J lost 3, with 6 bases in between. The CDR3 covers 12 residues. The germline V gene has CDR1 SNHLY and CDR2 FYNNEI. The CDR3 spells CASRQDGNTIYF. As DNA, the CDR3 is TGTGCCAGCAGACAGGATGGAAACACCATATATTTT.

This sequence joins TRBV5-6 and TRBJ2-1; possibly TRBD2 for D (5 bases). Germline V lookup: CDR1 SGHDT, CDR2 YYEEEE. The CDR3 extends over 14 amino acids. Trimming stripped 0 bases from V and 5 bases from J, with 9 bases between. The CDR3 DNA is TGTGCCAGCAGCTTGGCCGGGGAAGACAATGAGCAGTTCTTC. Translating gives CASSLAGEDNEQFF.

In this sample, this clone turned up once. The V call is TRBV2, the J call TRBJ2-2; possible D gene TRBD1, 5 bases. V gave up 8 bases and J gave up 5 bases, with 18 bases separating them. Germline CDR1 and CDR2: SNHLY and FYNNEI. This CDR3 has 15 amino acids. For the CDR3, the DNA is TGTGCCAGCGCTAGGACACCCGGCTGGACCGGGGAGCTGTTTTTT. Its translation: CASARTPGWTGELFF.

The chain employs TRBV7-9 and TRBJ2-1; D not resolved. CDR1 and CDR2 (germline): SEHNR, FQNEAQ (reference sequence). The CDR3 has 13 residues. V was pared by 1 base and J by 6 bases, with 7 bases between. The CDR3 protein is CASSLGQSNEQFF. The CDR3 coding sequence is TGTGCCAGCAGCTTAGGGCAGTCCAATGAGCAGTTCTTC.

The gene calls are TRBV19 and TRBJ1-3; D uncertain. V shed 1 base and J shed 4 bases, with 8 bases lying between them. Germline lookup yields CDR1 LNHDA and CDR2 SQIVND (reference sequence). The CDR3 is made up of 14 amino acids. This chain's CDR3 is CASSIGTVGNTIYF. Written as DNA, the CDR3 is TGTGCCAGTAGTATAGGCACAGTCGGAAACACCATATATTTT.

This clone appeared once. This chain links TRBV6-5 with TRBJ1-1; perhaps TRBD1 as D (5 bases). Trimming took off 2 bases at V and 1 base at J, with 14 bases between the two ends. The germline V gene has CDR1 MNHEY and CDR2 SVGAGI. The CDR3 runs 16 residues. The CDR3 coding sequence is TGTGCCAGCAGTTACCGGGCAGGGCCAGCGAACACTGAAGCTTTCTTT. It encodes CASSYRAGPANTEAFF.

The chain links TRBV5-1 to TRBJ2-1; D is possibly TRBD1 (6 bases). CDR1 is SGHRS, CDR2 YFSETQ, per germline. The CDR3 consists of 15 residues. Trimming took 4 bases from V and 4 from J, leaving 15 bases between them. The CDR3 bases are TGCGCCAGCAGCCAACGGACAGAGTATTACAATGAGCAGTTCTTC. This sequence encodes CASSQRTEYYNEQFF.

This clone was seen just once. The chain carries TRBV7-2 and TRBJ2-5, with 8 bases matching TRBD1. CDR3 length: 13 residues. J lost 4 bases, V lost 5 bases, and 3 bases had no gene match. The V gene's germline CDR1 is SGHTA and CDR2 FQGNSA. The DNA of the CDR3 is TGTGCCAGCAGCCGTCAGGGGGCAGAGACCCAGTACTTC. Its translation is CASSRQGAETQYF.

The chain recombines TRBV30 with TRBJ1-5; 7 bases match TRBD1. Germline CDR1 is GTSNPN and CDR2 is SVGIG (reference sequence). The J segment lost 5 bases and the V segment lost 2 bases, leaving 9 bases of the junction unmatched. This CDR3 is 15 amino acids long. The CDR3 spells CAWSQTGRGDQPQHF. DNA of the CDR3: TGTGCCTGGAGTCAGACAGGGAGAGGCGATCAGCCCCAGCATTTT. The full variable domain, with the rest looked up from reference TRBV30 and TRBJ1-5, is SQTIHQWPATLVQPVGSPLSLECTVEGTSNPNLYWYRQAAGRGLQLLFYSVGIGQISSEVPQNLSASRPQDRQFILSSKKLLLSDSGFYLCAWSQTGRGDQPQHFGDGTRLSIL.

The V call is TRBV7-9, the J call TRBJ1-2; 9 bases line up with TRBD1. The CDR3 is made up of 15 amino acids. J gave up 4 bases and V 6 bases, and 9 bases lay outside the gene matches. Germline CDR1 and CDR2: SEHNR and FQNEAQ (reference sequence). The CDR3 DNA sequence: TGTGCCAGCAGACCCACAGGGGGCGCCTTCTATGGCTACACCTTC. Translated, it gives CASRPTGGAFYGYTF.

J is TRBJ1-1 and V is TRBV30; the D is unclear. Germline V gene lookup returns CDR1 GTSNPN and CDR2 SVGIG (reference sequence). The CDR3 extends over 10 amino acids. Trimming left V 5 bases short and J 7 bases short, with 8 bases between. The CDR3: CAWETGEAFF. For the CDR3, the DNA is TGTGCCTGGGAAACGGGTGAAGCTTTCTTT.

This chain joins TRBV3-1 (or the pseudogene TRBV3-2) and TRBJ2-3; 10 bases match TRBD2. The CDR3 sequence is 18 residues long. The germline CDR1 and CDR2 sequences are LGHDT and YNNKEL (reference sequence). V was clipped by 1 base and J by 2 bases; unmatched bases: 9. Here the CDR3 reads CASSQAGGLAPLTDTQYF. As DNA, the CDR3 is TGTGCCAGCAGCCAAGCAGGGGGACTAGCGCCACTCACAGATACGCAGTATTTT.

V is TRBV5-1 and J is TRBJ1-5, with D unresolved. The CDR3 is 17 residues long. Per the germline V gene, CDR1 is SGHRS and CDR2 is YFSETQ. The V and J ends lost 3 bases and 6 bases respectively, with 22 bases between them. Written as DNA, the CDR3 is TGCGCCAGCAGCTCCAGACCGTTCGACGGAGTAACTCAGCCCCAGCATTTT. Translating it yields CASSSRPFDGVTQPQHF.